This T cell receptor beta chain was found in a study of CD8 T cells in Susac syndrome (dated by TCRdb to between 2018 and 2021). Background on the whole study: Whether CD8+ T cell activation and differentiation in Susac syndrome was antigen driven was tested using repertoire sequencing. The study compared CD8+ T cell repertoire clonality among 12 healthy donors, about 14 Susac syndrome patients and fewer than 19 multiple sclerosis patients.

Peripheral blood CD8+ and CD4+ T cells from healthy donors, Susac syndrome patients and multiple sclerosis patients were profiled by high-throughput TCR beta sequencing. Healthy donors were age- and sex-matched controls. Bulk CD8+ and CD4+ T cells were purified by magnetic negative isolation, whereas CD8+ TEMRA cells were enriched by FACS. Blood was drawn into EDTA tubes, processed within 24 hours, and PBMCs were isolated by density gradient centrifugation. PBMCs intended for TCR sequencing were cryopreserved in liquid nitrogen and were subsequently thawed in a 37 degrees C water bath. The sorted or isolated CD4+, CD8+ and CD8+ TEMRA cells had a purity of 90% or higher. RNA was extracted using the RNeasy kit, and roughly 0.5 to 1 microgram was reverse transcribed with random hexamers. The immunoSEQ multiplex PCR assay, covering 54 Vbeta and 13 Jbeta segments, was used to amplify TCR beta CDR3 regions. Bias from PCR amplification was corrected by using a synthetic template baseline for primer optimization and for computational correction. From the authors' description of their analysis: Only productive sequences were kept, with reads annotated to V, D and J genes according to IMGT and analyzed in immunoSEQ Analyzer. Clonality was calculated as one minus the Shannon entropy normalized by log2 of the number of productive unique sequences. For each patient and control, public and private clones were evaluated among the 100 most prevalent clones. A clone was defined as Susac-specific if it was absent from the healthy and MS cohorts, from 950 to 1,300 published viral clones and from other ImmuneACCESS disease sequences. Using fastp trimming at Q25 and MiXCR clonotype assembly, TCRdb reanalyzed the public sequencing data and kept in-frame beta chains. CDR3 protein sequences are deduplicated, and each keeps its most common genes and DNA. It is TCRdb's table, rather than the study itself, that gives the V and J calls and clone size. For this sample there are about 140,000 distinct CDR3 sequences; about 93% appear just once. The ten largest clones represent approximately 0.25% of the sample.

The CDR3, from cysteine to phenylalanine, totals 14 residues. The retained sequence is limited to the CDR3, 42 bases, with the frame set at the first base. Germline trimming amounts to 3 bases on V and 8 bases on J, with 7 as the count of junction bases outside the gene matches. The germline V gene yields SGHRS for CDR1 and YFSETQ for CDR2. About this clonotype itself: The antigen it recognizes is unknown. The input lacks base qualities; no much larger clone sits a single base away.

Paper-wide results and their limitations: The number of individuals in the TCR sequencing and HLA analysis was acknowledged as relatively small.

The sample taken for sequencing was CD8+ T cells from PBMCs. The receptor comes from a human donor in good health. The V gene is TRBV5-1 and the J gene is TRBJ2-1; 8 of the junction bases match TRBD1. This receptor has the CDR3 CASSSGQGIDEQFF. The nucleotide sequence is TGCGCCAGCAGCTCAGGACAGGGTATCGATGAGCAGTTCTTC. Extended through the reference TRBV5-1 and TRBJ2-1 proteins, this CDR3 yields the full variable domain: KAGVTQTPRYLIKTRGQQVTLSCSPISGHRSVSWYQQTPGQGLQFLFEYFSETQRNKGNFPGRFSGRQFSNSRSEMNVSTLELGDSALYLCASSSGQGIDEQFFGPGTRLTVL.